The entry below gives a single T cell receptor (beta chain) sequence along with its context. Profiling relied on immunoSEQ multiplex PCR, and the TCRdb table lists in-frame clones only, not all of them. The table records about 66,000 clones, around three quarters of them present only once. The sample belongs to a study of T cell responses to AZD1222 COVID-19 vaccine. Germline CDR1 MNHEY, CDR2 SVGAGI. Unmatched junction bases numbered 7, after V lost 6 bases and J lost 4 bases. The length of the CDR3 is 14 residues. This chain connects TRBV6-5 to TRBJ1-2, with TRBD1 identical over 8 bases. The sequence was obtained from an adult who received the AZD1222 COVID-19 vaccine. The input for sequencing was peripheral blood, taken 28 days after the second AZD1222 dose. The CDR3 sequence: CASRQTGVVYGYTF. The CDR3 DNA is TGTGCCAGCAGGCAGACAGGGGTTGTCTATGGCTACACCTTC.